This T cell receptor (beta chain) was sequenced during a study of T-cell memory formation after mild COVID-19. V was pared by 0 bases and J by 4 bases, with 6 bases between. The CDR3 consists of 13 residues. CDR1 and CDR2 (germline): LNHNV, YYDKDF (reference sequence). Findings and caveats of the study: Pre-infection memory already had some responding clones, implying cross-reactive memory joined.

TCRdb reprocessed the 5' RACE reads via MiXCR and lists one record per CDR3 protein. The sample lists roughly 130,000 distinct CDR3 sequences, roughly 6.2% occurring once. This clonotype was picked up many times. Its antigen is currently unknown. Material: PBMCs or a T cell subset sorted from them (not recorded which). V is TRBV15 and J is TRBJ2-5; D not certain. This clonotype was obtained from an adult woman who had mild COVID-19 (a few samples of this study predate the infection). Cell type and time point are not known. The CDR3: CATSRDFGETQYF. CDR3 bases: TGTGCCACCAGCAGAGACTTCGGAGAGACCCAGTACTTC. The full variable domain, in which reference TRBV15 and TRBJ2-5 provide the parts outside the CDR3, is DAMVIQNPRYQVTQFGKPVTLSCSQTLNHNVMYWYQQKSSQAPKLLFHYYDKDFNNEADTPDNFQSRRPNTSFCFLDIRSPGLGDTAMYLCATSRDFGETQYFGPGTRLLVL.